This T cell receptor (beta chain) was recovered during a study of T cells in Graves' hyperthyroidism and ophthalmopathy. The overall study: The blood sample was taken at first diagnosis, before treatment began.

Lactation, pregnancy, other autoimmune disease or uncontrolled infection led to exclusion of patients. From RNA transcripts, TCR beta CDR3 regions were amplified. A first-round RT-PCR of the TCR CDR3 used the HTBI primer set. TCRdb re-called the multiplex PCR reads through MiXCR, storing one row per CDR3 protein. The data contain around 500,000 distinct CDR3 sequences, around 13% of them singletons. This clonotype has ten or more counts. This CDR3 is 13 amino acids long. Germline assignment: CDR1 SGHDN and CDR2 FVKESK. V lost 0 bases and J lost 6, with 9 bases in between. The gene calls are TRBV14 and TRBJ2-7; D is possibly TRBD2 (5 bases). Sequences were obtained from blood. The sequence came from a woman between 40 and 50 years old with Graves' hyperthyroidism. CDR3 in amino acids: CASSQERASEQYF. The CDR3 DNA reads TGTGCCAGCAGCCAAGAGAGGGCTTCCGAGCAGTACTTC.